This TCR beta chain was recovered during a study of early T cells in non-severe SARS-CoV-2 infection. Study background: Sequenced material consisted of bulk RNA (from unsorted whole blood), and chains were unpaired.

Of note for this clonotype: Its antigen remains unidentified.

Germline V gene lookup returns CDR1 SGHAT and CDR2 FQNNGV. The CDR3 extends over 13 amino acids. V dropped 5 bases and J dropped 8 bases, with 15 bases sitting between them. TCRdb fed the 5' RACE reads into MiXCR, producing one record per CDR3 protein. Among roughly 70,000 distinct CDR3 sequences listed, about 12% were seen once. General study results and limits: Private and CD4 specificities were missed by VDJdb matching, which favored anti-spike CD8 responses.

Sequencing was performed on whole blood. V usage is TRBV11-2 and J usage is TRBJ1-2; D perhaps matches TRBD1 (6 bases). The sequence was obtained from an adult who was a healthcare worker with PCR-confirmed SARS-CoV-2 infection or an uninfected control (not recorded which). The CDR3 loop reads CASSQGLFQGYTF. For the CDR3, the DNA is TGTGCCAGCAGCCAGGGGCTTTTTCAAGGCTACACCTTC.